The 30 T cell receptor beta chains listed next were all sequenced from one sample in a study of cytomegalovirus exposure and HLA in healthy donors. Primers included in the PCR were 60 Vbeta and 13 Jbeta primers. Repertoires were generated with immunoSEQ multiplex PCR, while TCRdb's copy carries only in-frame clones and drops some. The sample lists 150,000 to 200,000 clones, roughly four fifths seen once, with roughly 0.99% in the top ten. Sequencing input: PBMCs. Receptors originate from a woman aged 40 to 55 in good health and CMV-seronegative.

The gene calls are TRBV29-1 and TRBJ2-2; TRBD1 might be the D (5 bases). V gave up 6 bases and J gave up 0 bases, with 8 bases separating them. The CDR3 runs 13 residues. Per germline, CDR1 SQVTM and CDR2 ANQGSEA. The DNA of the CDR3 is TGCAGCGTCCCGACAGCGAACACCGGGGAGCTGTTTTTT. This translates into CSVPTANTGELFF.

This clone was counted a single time. The chain carries TRBV30 and TRBJ2-3, with 10 bases lining up with TRBD2. V dropped 4 bases and J dropped 9; count of bases not matched to a gene: 7. This CDR3 contains 13 residues. CDR1 is GTSNPN and CDR2 is SVGIG in the germline V gene (reference sequence). CDR3: CAWTLAGGATQYF. CDR3 nucleotides: TGTGCCTGGACCTTAGCGGGGGGCGCGACGCAGTATTTT.

V is TRBV11-2 and J is TRBJ2-7, with 7 nucleotides matching TRBD2. The CDR3 has 15 residues. CDR1 and CDR2 from the germline V gene are SGHAT and FQNNGV. The junction had 6 bases not matched to a gene; V was cut back by 1 base and J by 3 bases. The CDR3 spells CASSLVGGSFYEQYF. As DNA, the CDR3 is TGTGCCAGCAGCTTAGTCGGCGGGAGTTTCTACGAGCAGTACTTC.

This chain uses TRBV7-6 with TRBJ1-1; D gene uncertain. The CDR3 is 13 amino acids. V was pared by 6 bases and J by 0 bases, with 8 bases between. Germline assignment: CDR1 SGHVS and CDR2 FNYEAQ. CDR3 region: CASSSTVNTEAFF. CDR3 nucleotides: TGTGCCAGCAGTTCAACAGTGAACACTGAAGCTTTCTTT.

The table lists this clone with a few counts. This rearrangement joins TRBV18 to TRBJ1-1, with D unclear. V dropped 3 bases and J dropped 1 base, with 6 bases sitting between them. Germline CDR1 reads KGHSH; CDR2 reads LQKENI. The CDR3 is 13 residues long. CDR3 amino acids: CASSPESNTEAFF. In DNA form, the CDR3 reads TGTGCCAGCTCACCGGAGTCGAACACTGAAGCTTTCTTT. The whole variable domain, remainder taken from reference TRBV18 and TRBJ1-1, is NAGVMQNPRHLVRRRGQEARLRCSPMKGHSHVYWYRQLPEEGLKFMVYLQKENIIDESGMPKERFSAEFPKEGPSILRIQQVVRGDSAAYFCASSPESNTEAFFGQGTRLTVV.

The J gene is TRBJ1-3, the V gene TRBV9; TRBD1 might be the D (5 bases). Per the germline V gene, CDR1 is SGDLS and CDR2 is YYNGEE. The CDR3 covers 16 residues. V was pared by 3 bases and J by 2 bases, with 15 bases between. The CDR3 loop is CASSAEVGGAGNTIYF. CDR3 bases: TGTGCCAGCAGCGCCGAGGTCGGGGGAGCTGGAAACACCATATATTTT.

The genes are TRBV4-1 and TRBJ2-3, with 13 bases identical to TRBD2. There are 17 residues in the CDR3. From germline, CDR1 is MGHRA and CDR2 YSYEKL. V trimming: 0 bases; J trimming: 3 bases; junction bases outside the gene matches: 3. The CDR3 spells CASSQDRLAGGTDTQYF. Here the CDR3 DNA reads TGCGCCAGCAGCCAAGATCGACTAGCGGGAGGTACAGATACGCAGTATTTT.

CDR3 protein: CASSFGAITDTQYF. For the CDR3, the DNA is TGCGCCAGCAGCTTCGGAGCCATCACAGATACGCAGTATTTT. This chain uses TRBV5-1 with TRBJ2-3; D is ambiguous. CDR1 and CDR2 from the germline V gene are SGHRS and YFSETQ. The V gene lost 2 bases and the J gene lost 2 bases, with 9 bases spanning the gap. The CDR3 runs 14 residues.

This chain connects TRBV6-1 to TRBJ2-3; 9 bases are shared with TRBD2. J lost 3 bases, V lost 4 bases, and 11 bases had no gene match. The CDR3 loop spans 17 amino acids. In germline, CDR1 is MNHNS, CDR2 SASEGT. The CDR3 region has the DNA TGTGCCAGCAGTGTGATTATAGCGGGAGCGGTAACAGATACGCAGTATTTT. Protein: CASSVIIAGAVTDTQYF.

CDR3 in amino acids: CASLGGEGVRQPQHF. For the CDR3, the DNA is TGTGCCAGCCTCGGGGGGGAGGGGGTACGGCAGCCCCAGCATTTT. The rearrangement links TRBV6-1 to TRBJ1-5; TRBD1 might be the D (6 bases). CDR1 and CDR2 (germline): MNHNS, SASEGT. V lost 8 bases and J 7 bases, leaving 21 bases between the germline ends. The CDR3 has 15 amino acids.

V is TRBV30 and J is TRBJ2-3; TRBD2 aligns across 7 bases. V was pared by 0 bases and J by 3 bases, with 6 bases of the junction left unmatched. Germline CDR1 GTSNPN, CDR2 SVGIG (reference sequence). The CDR3 consists of 15 residues. This CDR3 reads CAWSVASGKTDTQYF. The DNA of the CDR3 is TGTGCCTGGAGTGTGGCTAGCGGAAAGACAGATACGCAGTATTTT.

The chain joins TRBV9 to TRBJ1-2; the match to TRBD1 covers 8 bases. Germline V gene sequence: CDR1 SGDLS, CDR2 YYNGEE. The length of the CDR3 is 12 residues. Losses at the gene ends were 5 bases for V and 8 bases for J; bases not matched to a gene: 5. The CDR3 sequence: CASRDRVGGYTF. DNA for the CDR3: TGTGCCAGCAGGGACAGGGTTGGCGGCTACACCTTC.

The DNA of the CDR3 is TGTGCCAGTCACCACAGTGTGGAGCCCCAGCATTTT. Translating it yields CASHHSVEPQHF. V is TRBV6-1 and J is TRBJ1-5; no firm D call. Germline V gene lookup returns CDR1 MNHNS and CDR2 SASEGT. The CDR3 contains 12 residues. With 9 bases removed from V and 8 bases from J, the gap between germline ends came to 14 bases.

The chain carries TRBV5-1 and TRBJ2-7; perhaps TRBD2 as D (5 bases). The V gene lost 4 bases and the J gene lost 2 bases, with 16 bases spanning the gap. The CDR3 spans 15 residues. The V gene's germline CDR1 is SGHRS and CDR2 YFSETQ. The CDR3 spells CASSPQDSTTYEQYF. DNA for the CDR3: TGCGCCAGCAGCCCTCAGGACTCGACCACCTACGAGCAGTACTTC.

V gene TRBV6-5 combines with J gene TRBJ2-3, with TRBD1 as a possible D gene (5 bases). The CDR3 covers 14 residues. Looked up from germline, CDR1 is MNHEY and CDR2 is SVGAGI. Trimming left V 0 bases short and J 6 bases short, with 10 bases between. The CDR3 sequence: CASSYSEGADTQYF. DNA of the CDR3: TGTGCCAGCAGTTACTCTGAAGGGGCTGATACGCAGTATTTT.

The chain carries TRBV10-3 and TRBJ1-3; 7 bases agree with TRBD1. The CDR3 is 16 residues long. The V gene end was trimmed by 0 bases and the J gene end by 7 bases; junction bases not matched to a gene: 9. Germline CDR1 is ENHRY and CDR2 is SYGVKD. The CDR3 bases are TGTGCCATCAGTGAGTCGACGCCAGGGGGAGGTAACACCATATATTTT. Its translation is CAISESTPGGGNTIYF.

V and J are TRBV5-1 and TRBJ2-1; D is uncertain. The CDR3 has 13 residues. V was cut by 4 bases and J by 7 bases, with 12 bases left in between. Looked up from germline, CDR1 is SGHRS and CDR2 is YFSETQ. The chain's CDR3 is CASSPSGTNEQFF. CDR3 bases: TGCGCCAGCAGCCCCTCAGGAACAAATGAGCAGTTCTTC.

The chain is built from TRBV19 and TRBJ2-7; 7 positions agree with TRBD1. This CDR3 spans 15 amino acids. CDR1 is LNHDA, CDR2 SQIVND, per germline (reference sequence). Germline trimming cut 6 bases from V and 0 bases from J; bases unmatched to any gene: 8. The CDR3 coding sequence is TGTGCCAGTAGGAGGGGGCAGGCGGTCTCCTACGAGCAGTACTTC. Protein product: CASRRGQAVSYEQYF. The whole variable domain, remainder taken from reference TRBV19 and TRBJ2-7, is DGGITQSPKYLFRKEGQNVTLSCEQNLNHDAMYWYRQDPGQGLRLIYYSQIVNDFQKGDIAEGYSVSREKKESFPLTVTSAQKNPTAFYLCASRRGQAVSYEQYFGPGTRLTVT.

The chain recombines TRBV7-9 with TRBJ1-4, with D unresolved. Germline CDR1 and CDR2: SEHNR and FQNEAQ (reference sequence). The CDR3 runs 15 residues. Trimming took off 1 base at V and 8 bases at J, with 14 bases between the two ends. In nucleotides, the CDR3 is TGTGCCAGCAGCTTAGTTGGGCCGGCCCACGAAAAACTGTTTTTT. This translates into CASSLVGPAHEKLFF. The full variable domain, rest sourced from reference TRBV7-9 and TRBJ1-4, is DTGVSQNPRHKITKRGQNVTFRCDPISEHNRLYWYRQTLGQGPEFLTYFQNEAQLEKSRLLSDRFSAERPKGSFSTLEIQRTEQGDSAMYLCASSLVGPAHEKLFFGSGTQLSVL.

The rearrangement links TRBV20-1 to TRBJ2-7; no clear D gene. Germline CDR1 DFQATT, CDR2 SNEGSKA (reference sequence). The CDR3 covers 11 residues. V was pared by 6 bases and J by 5 bases, with 11 bases between. As DNA, the CDR3 is TGCAGTGCCGGTACCGTTCACGAGCAGTACTTC. Amino acid sequence: CSAGTVHEQYF.

The gene calls are TRBV4-2 and TRBJ2-3; the D gene is possibly TRBD1 (5 bases). This CDR3 contains 16 residues. Per the germline V gene, CDR1 is LGHNA and CDR2 is YNFKEQ. The V end lost 0 bases, the J end lost 0 bases, and 10 bases lay between the germline ends. The CDR3 spells CASSQDADTSTDTQYF. Written as DNA, the CDR3 is TGTGCCAGCAGCCAAGATGCGGACACCAGCACAGATACGCAGTATTTT.

The chain is built from TRBV2 and TRBJ2-5; possibly TRBD2 for D (6 bases). Per germline, CDR1 SNHLY and CDR2 FYNNEI. The CDR3 contains 13 residues. V was shortened by 6 bases and J by 10 bases, with 18 bases between the two germline ends. The CDR3 DNA follows: TGTGCCAGCAGCACTTCCCGACTGGAGGGCCAGTACTTC. It is translated as CASSTSRLEGQYF.

The chain combines TRBV27 with TRBJ2-7; weak D call: TRBD2 (7 bases). This CDR3 is built from 17 residues. Trimming cost V 7 bases and J 0 bases, with 22 bases left between them. Germline lookup yields CDR1 MNHEY and CDR2 SMNVEV (reference sequence). The CDR3 reads CASMPLGGGTFSYEQYF. Here the CDR3 DNA reads TGTGCCAGCATGCCTCTGGGGGGGGGCACCTTCTCCTACGAGCAGTACTTC.

The DNA for the CDR3 is TGTGCCAGCAGTGAAGCGGGAGGCGGTCAGCCCCAGCATTTT. This codes for CASSEAGGGQPQHF. V and J are TRBV2 and TRBJ1-5, with D hard to call. From germline, CDR1 is SNHLY and CDR2 FYNNEI. The CDR3 is 14 residues long. Trimming cost V 0 bases and J 6 bases, with 9 bases left between them.

V and J are TRBV4-1 and TRBJ1-3; D is unclear. CDR1 MGHRA and CDR2 YSYEKL come from the germline V gene. The V end was cut by 0 bases, the J end by 0 bases, with 9 bases between. The CDR3 extends over 16 amino acids. The CDR3 region is CASSQEQTNSGNTIYF. The CDR3 DNA reads TGCGCCAGCAGCCAAGAACAGACAAACTCTGGAAACACCATATATTTT.

In nucleotides, the CDR3 is TGTGCCAGTAGTCCTTGGGCGGGACTAGCGGGGGACAATGAGCAGTTCTTC. Protein product: CASSPWAGLAGDNEQFF. The chain joins TRBV19 to TRBJ2-1; 14 nucleotides line up with TRBD2. There are 17 residues in the CDR3. Unmatched junction bases numbered 8, after V lost 5 bases and J lost 5 bases. Germline CDR1 and CDR2: LNHDA and SQIVND (reference sequence).

The gene calls are TRBV6-1 and TRBJ2-1, with D perhaps matching TRBD2 (5 bases). This CDR3 spans 12 amino acids. Germline assignment: CDR1 MNHNS and CDR2 SASEGT. V was cut by 7 bases and J by 4 bases, with 8 bases left in between. The CDR3 DNA reads TGTGCCAGCAAGGGAGAATACAATGAGCAGTTCTTC. Protein sequence: CASKGEYNEQFF.

The chain carries TRBV29-1 and TRBJ1-3, with a possible D match to TRBD1 (6 bases). Looked up from germline, CDR1 is SQVTM and CDR2 is ANQGSEA. CDR3 size: 13 residues. Trimming cost V 5 bases and J 4 bases, with 12 bases left between them. For the CDR3, the DNA is TGCAGCGTTTTGTCAGGGGAAGGAAACACCATATATTTT. This codes for CSVLSGEGNTIYF.

This clone was detected a few times. The chain joins TRBV18 to TRBJ2-5; a possible D gene is TRBD2 (5 bases). The CDR3 is 14 residues long. Trimming took off 6 bases at V and 5 bases at J, with 16 bases between the two ends. Per the germline V gene, CDR1 is KGHSH and CDR2 is LQKENI. Here the CDR3 reads CASSAMEDGETQYF. The CDR3 coding sequence is TGTGCCAGCTCCGCTATGGAGGATGGGGAGACCCAGTACTTC.

This sequence joins TRBV9 and TRBJ1-3, with D perhaps matching TRBD1 (5 bases). The CDR3 contains 15 residues. CDR1 and CDR2 from the germline V gene are SGDLS and YYNGEE. With 0 bases removed from V and 2 bases from J, the gap between germline ends came to 9 bases. Here the CDR3 DNA reads TGTGCCAGCAGCGTAGAGGGGCTGGCTGGAAACACCATATATTTT. This gives the protein CASSVEGLAGNTIYF.